These 11 T cell receptor beta chains originate from one sample sequenced in a study of cytomegalovirus exposure and HLA in healthy donors. PCR employed 60 Vbeta and 13 Jbeta primers. Some clones are missing from TCRdb's copy, which holds only in-frame ones; the method was immunoSEQ multiplex PCR. The sample includes fewer than 200,000 clones, under 85% of them seen just once. The source material was PBMCs. The origin of the receptors is a man aged 50-59 years in good health and CMV-seronegative.

The V call is TRBV5-1, the J call TRBJ1-5, with TRBD1 matching over 8 bases. Germline CDR1 SGHRS, CDR2 YFSETQ. V shed 0 bases, J shed 4 bases, and the junction held 3 bases outside the gene matches. The CDR3 loop spans 15 amino acids. This CDR3 reads CASSLGQGINQPQHF. Written as DNA, the CDR3 is TGCGCCAGCAGCTTGGGACAGGGGATTAATCAGCCCCAGCATTTT.

The V and J genes are TRBV11-1 and TRBJ1-4; 7 nucleotides line up with TRBD1. CDR1 SGHAT and CDR2 FQDESV come from the germline V gene (reference sequence). V gave up 4 bases and J gave up 7 bases; unmatched junction bases: 12. The CDR3 covers 16 residues. CDR3 protein: CASSSILGRGPEKLFF. CDR3 nucleotide sequence: TGTGCCAGCAGCTCCATCCTCGGTAGGGGGCCTGAAAAACTGTTTTTT.

V is TRBV2 and J is TRBJ1-6; D possibly corresponds to TRBD1 (6 bases). Trimming left V 6 bases short and J 0 bases short, with 18 bases between. The CDR3 is 18 residues long. Per germline, CDR1 SNHLY and CDR2 FYNNEI. CDR3 protein: CASRNRAARGSYNSPLHF. CDR3 DNA sequence: TGTGCCAGCAGGAACAGGGCCGCGAGGGGCTCCTATAATTCACCCCTCCACTTT.

The chain combines TRBV28 with TRBJ2-7, with D tentatively TRBD2 (6 bases). The CDR3 runs 15 residues. Germline values: CDR1 MDHEN, CDR2 SYDVKM. Trimming removed 3 bases from V and 0 bases from J, with 12 bases in between. The CDR3 DNA sequence: TGTGCCAGCAGTTTGGCGGGGATTTTCTCCTACGAGCAGTACTTC. It yields the protein CASSLAGIFSYEQYF.

This chain uses TRBV12-5 with TRBJ1-1; perhaps TRBD1 as D (6 bases). The germline CDR1 and CDR2 sequences are LGHNT and FRNRAP. The CDR3 sequence is 13 residues long. V was trimmed by 2 bases and J by 4 bases, leaving 8 bases between them. The CDR3 sequence is CASGLTGLTEAFF. The CDR3 DNA reads as TGTGCTAGTGGTTTGACAGGGCTCACTGAAGCTTTCTTT. Using reference TRBV12-5 and TRBJ1-1 for the parts outside the CDR3, the full variable domain is DARVTQTPRHKVTEMGQEVTMRCQPILGHNTVFWYRQTMMQGLELLAYFRNRAPLDDSGMPKDRFSAEMPDATLATLKIQPSEPRDSAVYFCASGLTGLTEAFFGQGTRLTVV.

The chain employs TRBV5-4 and TRBJ2-3; a weak D match, TRBD1 (6 bases). Trimming pared 4 bases from V and 4 bases from J, leaving 10 bases between. There are 13 residues in the CDR3. Germline V gene data show CDR1 as SGHNT and CDR2 as YYREEE (reference sequence). The CDR3 sequence is CASSLRGSDTQYF. As DNA, the CDR3 is TGTGCCAGCAGCCTGAGGGGGTCAGATACGCAGTATTTT.

This clone was seen a few times. The rearrangement links TRBV5-1 to TRBJ1-4, with TRBD1 matching over 7 bases. Per germline, CDR1 SGHRS and CDR2 YFSETQ. V shed 7 bases, J shed 1 base, and the junction held 7 bases outside the gene matches. The CDR3 covers 15 residues. CDR3 nucleotides: TGCGCCAGCCGGGAGGGGGCGGTAACTAATGAAAAACTGTTTTTT. Translated: CASREGAVTNEKLFF.

CDR3 in DNA: TGTGCCAGCAGCCGTGAGACAGGGTCGGTTTCACCCCTCCACTTT. Amino acids: CASSRETGSVSPLHF. The chain employs TRBV5-5 and TRBJ1-6, with 7 bases that match TRBD1. The V segment lost 4 bases and the J segment 9 bases; nucleotides outside the gene matches: 10. Germline-derived CDR1 and CDR2 are SGHKS and YYEKEE (reference sequence). The CDR3 extends over 15 amino acids.

The gene calls are TRBV27 and TRBJ2-7; D is perhaps TRBD2 (5 bases). Germline V gene data show CDR1 as MNHEY and CDR2 as SMNVEV (reference sequence). The CDR3 contains 18 residues. Deletions cut 0 bases from V and 5 bases from J, with 23 bases between. The CDR3 DNA is TGTGCCAGCAGTTTATCGTCGGTTATACGGGATGGGAATGACGAGCAGTACTTC. Residues: CASSLSSVIRDGNDEQYF.

This chain uses TRBV18 with TRBJ1-5, with D possibly TRBD1 on 5 matching bases. This CDR3 is built from 16 residues. V was shortened by 5 bases and J by 0 bases, with 14 bases between the two germline ends. The germline gives CDR1 KGHSH, CDR2 LQKENI. The CDR3 bases are TGTGCCAGCTCAACCTTGCCGGGGGATAGCAATCAGCCCCAGCATTTT. It translates to CASSTLPGDSNQPQHF.

For this clone: The junction differs from germline at one of its ends, possibly a read error. The genes are TRBV7-7 and TRBJ2-7; 10 positions agree with TRBD2. CDR1 and CDR2 from the germline V gene are SSHAT and FNYEAQ (reference sequence). The length of the CDR3 is 20 residues. CDR3 in amino acids: CASSLTTGGLAGEGSYEQYF. DNA for the CDR3: TGTGCTAGCAGCTTGACAACTGGCGGTCTAGCGGGGGAGGGCTCCTACGAGCAGTACTTC.